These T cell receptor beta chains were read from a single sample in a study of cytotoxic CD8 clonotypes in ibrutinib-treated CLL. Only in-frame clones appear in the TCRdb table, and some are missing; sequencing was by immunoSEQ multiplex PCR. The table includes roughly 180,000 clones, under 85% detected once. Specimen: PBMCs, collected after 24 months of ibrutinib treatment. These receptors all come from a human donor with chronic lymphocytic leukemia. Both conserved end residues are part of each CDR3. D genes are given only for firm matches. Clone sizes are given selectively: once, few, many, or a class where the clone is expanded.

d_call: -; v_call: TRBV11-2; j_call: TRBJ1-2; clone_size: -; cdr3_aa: CASSLGPLDGYTF; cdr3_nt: TGTGCCAGCAGCTTAGGTCCGCTCGATGGCTACACCTTC
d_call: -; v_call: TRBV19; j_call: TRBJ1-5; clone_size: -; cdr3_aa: CASSFNRGKGNQPQHF; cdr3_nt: TGTGCCAGTAGTTTCAACCGGGGGAAAGGCAATCAGCCCCAGCATTTT
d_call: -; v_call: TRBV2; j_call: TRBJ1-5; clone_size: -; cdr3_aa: CASEGESNQPQHF; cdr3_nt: TGTGCCAGCGAGGGAGAGAGCAATCAGCCCCAGCATTTT
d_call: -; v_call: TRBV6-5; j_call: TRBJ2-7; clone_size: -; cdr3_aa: CASSFSEVGEQYF; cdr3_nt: TGTGCCAGCAGTTTTTCGGAGGTTGGCGAGCAGTACTTC
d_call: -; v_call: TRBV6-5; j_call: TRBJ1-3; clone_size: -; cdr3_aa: CASSPGGSKGNTIYF; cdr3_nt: TGTGCCAGCAGCCCGGGGGGATCAAAAGGAAACACCATATATTTT
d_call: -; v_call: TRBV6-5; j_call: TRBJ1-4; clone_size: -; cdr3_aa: CASSYSGEGHEKLFF; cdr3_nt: TGTGCCAGCAGTTACTCTGGGGAGGGGCATGAAAAACTGTTTTTT
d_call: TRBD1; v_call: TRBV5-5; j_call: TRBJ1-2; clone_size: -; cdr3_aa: CASHRTGNEGGYTF; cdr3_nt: TGTGCCAGCCATCGGACAGGGAATGAGGGTGGCTACACCTTC
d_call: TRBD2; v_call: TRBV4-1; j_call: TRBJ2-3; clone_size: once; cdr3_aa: CASSQRAGGSDTQYF; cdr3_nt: TGCGCCAGCAGCCAACGAGCGGGGGGCTCAGATACGCAGTATTTT
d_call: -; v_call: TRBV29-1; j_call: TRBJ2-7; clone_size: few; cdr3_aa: CSVEDLLGPSKDEQYF; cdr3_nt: TGCAGCGTTGAAGATCTATTGGGACCATCAAAAGACGAGCAGTACTTC
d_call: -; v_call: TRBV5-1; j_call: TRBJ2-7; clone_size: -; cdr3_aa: CASSLGRVRYEQYF; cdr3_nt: TGCGCCAGCAGCTTGGGGAGGGTGCGGTACGAGCAGTACTTC
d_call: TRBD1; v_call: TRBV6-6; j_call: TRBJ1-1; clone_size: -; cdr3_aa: CASRNRGWGTEAFF; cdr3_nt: TGTGCCAGCAGGAACAGGGGATGGGGCACTGAAGCTTTCTTT
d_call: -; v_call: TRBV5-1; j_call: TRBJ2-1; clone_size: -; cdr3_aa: CASSPRRSDEQFF; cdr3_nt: TGCGCCAGCAGCCCTAGACGATCAGATGAGCAGTTCTTC
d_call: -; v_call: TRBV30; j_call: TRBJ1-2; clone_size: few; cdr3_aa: CAWTPAGRVGYTF; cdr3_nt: TGTGCCTGGACGCCGGCAGGGAGAGTTGGCTACACCTTC
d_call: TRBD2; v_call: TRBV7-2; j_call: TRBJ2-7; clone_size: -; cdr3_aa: CASSLDSGSLREQYF; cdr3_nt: TGTGCCAGCAGCTTGGATAGCGGGAGTCTTAGGGAGCAGTACTTC
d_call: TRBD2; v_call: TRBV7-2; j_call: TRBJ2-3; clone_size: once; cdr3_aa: CASSLSGRVDTQYF; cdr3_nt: TGTGCCAGCAGCTTAAGCGGGAGGGTGGATACGCAGTATTTT
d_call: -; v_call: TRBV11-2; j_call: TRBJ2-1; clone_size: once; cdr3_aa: CASSRGATQGYNEQFF; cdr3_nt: TGTGCCAGCAGCAGGGGGGCGACACAGGGTTACAATGAGCAGTTCTTC
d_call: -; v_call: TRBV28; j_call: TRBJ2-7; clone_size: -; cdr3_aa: CASSRWEQYF; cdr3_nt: TGTGCCAGCAGCCGTTGGGAGCAGTACTTC
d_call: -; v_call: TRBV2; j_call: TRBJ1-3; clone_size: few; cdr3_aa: CASSEGPGRGNTIYF; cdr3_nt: TGTGCCAGCAGTGAAGGCCCCGGACGGGGGAACACCATATATTTT
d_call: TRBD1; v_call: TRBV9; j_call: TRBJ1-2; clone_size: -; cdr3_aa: CASSFTGDYGYTF; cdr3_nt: TGTGCCAGCAGCTTTACAGGGGACTATGGCTACACCTTC
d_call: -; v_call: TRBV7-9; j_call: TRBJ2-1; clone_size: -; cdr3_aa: CASSLRNEQFF; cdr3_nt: TGTGCCAGCAGCTTACGGAATGAGCAGTTCTTC
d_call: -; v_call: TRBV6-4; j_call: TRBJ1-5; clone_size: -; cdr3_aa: CASSNGAGNQPQHF; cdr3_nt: TGTGCCAGCAGTAACGGGGCGGGCAATCAGCCCCAGCATTTT
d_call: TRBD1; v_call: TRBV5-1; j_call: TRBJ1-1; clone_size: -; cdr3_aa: CASSPGTGGGYTEAFF; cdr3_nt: TGCGCCAGCAGCCCGGGGACAGGGGGCGGTTACACTGAAGCTTTCTTT
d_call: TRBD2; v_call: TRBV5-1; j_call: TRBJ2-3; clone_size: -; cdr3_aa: CASATSGNTDTQYF; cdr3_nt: TGCGCCAGCGCGACTAGCGGGAACACAGATACGCAGTATTTT
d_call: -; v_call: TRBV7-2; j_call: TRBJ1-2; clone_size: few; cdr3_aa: CASSLAGDIYGYTF; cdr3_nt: TGTGCCAGCAGCTTAGCAGGGGATATTTATGGCTACACCTTC